These 28 T cell receptor beta chains share one sample of origin, sequenced in a study of tumor-infiltrating lymphocytes in primary liver carcinoma. TCR beta cDNA came from roughly 0.45 ug total RNA, primed with a constant-region primer. Slightly modified ARM-PCR served as the procedure for the TCR beta libraries. These libraries came from three rounds of nested multiplex PCR. The first two PCR rounds used TRBV1-TRBV30 primers with a Cbeta primer, roughly 10 cycles each. One entry per CDR3 protein, called by TCRdb with MiXCR from the multiplex PCR reads. The profile covers approximately 60,000 distinct CDR3 sequences, with less than 85% appearing a single time and just over 55% taken by the ten largest. Joint extraction of RNA and DNA used 20-30 mg of bulk tissue that was unsorted. The material sequenced was liver tumor tissue from sampling region 2. Documented subset: tumor region T2, inferior pole. The receptor set was obtained from a middle-aged man with primary liver carcinoma and hepatitis B virus infection.

As for this clonotype: The germline gene is not matched at one end of the junction; a read error may be the cause. The gene calls are TRBV11-1 and TRBJ2-7; 7 bases match TRBD1. Looked up from germline, CDR1 is SGHAT and CDR2 is FQDESV (reference sequence). This CDR3 has 13 amino acids. CDR3 coding DNA: TGTGCCAGCAGCTTAGGACAGGGCCTCGAGCAGCACTTC. It translates to CASSLGQGLEQHF.

A remark on this clonotype: A clone one base away is much larger, so this may be a read error. This chain joins TRBV7-9 and TRBJ2-1; D possibly corresponds to TRBD2 (7 bases). Germline CDR1 SEHNR, CDR2 FQNEAQ (reference sequence). This CDR3 comprises 16 residues. V was cut by 1 base and J by 4 bases, with 14 bases left in between. CDR3 sequence reads: CASSLGEGEIYNEQFF. DNA for the CDR3: TGTGCCAGCAGCTTAGGGGAGGGGGAAATATACAATGAGCAGTTCTTC.

This clonotype was observed at least ten times. CDR3 in amino acids: CASSLRGQGDSSYEQYF. The CDR3 DNA reads TGCGCCAGCAGCTTGCGGGGACAGGGGGACTCCTCCTACGAGCAGTACTTC. The chain carries TRBV5-1 and TRBJ2-7, with 11 bases matching TRBD1. J lost 0 bases, V lost 1 base, and 6 bases had no gene match. Germline loops: CDR1 SGHRS, CDR2 YFSETQ. This CDR3 has 17 residues.

This clonotype showed up many times. The DNA of the CDR3 is TGTGCCAGCAGCCAAGGTCTGGCGCTAGCGGGGAAACTAGATACGCAGTATTTT. It encodes CASSQGLALAGKLDTQYF. The chain employs TRBV4-2 and TRBJ2-3; 9 bases align to TRBD2. Per germline, CDR1 LGHNA and CDR2 YNFKEQ. V was pared by 1 base and J by 5 bases, with 13 bases of the junction left unmatched. The CDR3 extends over 18 amino acids.

With regard to this clonotype: A much larger clone differs from this one at a single base, so this may be a read error. The chain is built from TRBV5-1 and TRBJ2-6, with D hard to call. Germline assignment: CDR1 SGHRS and CDR2 YFSETQ. This CDR3 region has 12 residues. The CDR3 nucleotides read TGCGCCAACAGCTTTGCGTCAAACGTCCTGACTTTC. Amino acids: CANSFASNVLTF. The variable domain in full, completed from reference TRBV5-1 and TRBJ2-6, reads KAGVTQTPRYLIKTRGQQVTLSCSPISGHRSVSWYQQTPGQGLQFLFEYFSETQRNKGNFPGRFSGRQFSNSRSEMNVSTLELGDSALYLCANSFASNVLTFGAGSRLTVL.

To note about this clonotype: A read error may be the cause here, since a much bigger clone is one base away. V and J are TRBV5-6 and TRBJ2-7, with unresolved D. The CDR3 has 12 residues. Germline values: CDR1 SGHDT, CDR2 YYEEEE. The CDR3 reads CVSSFQDYEQYF. CDR3 bases: TGTGTCAGCAGCTTCCAGGACTACGAGCAGTACTTC.

In the case of this clonotype: The junction and the germline gene differ at one end; a read error may be behind it. This chain joins TRBV6-1 and TRBJ2-3, with D unclear. The CDR3 runs 13 residues. Germline values: CDR1 MNHNS, CDR2 SASEGT. The CDR3 protein is CASSEASVVPQCF. The CDR3 coding sequence is TGTGCCAGCAGTGAAGCGTCGGTAGTTCCACAGTGTTTT.

Of note for this clonotype: A read error may produce the germline difference seen at one junction end. The chain is built from TRBV12-3 or TRBV12-4 and TRBJ2-7, with 11 bases aligning to TRBD1. The length of the CDR3 is 15 residues. CDR3 DNA: TGTGCCAGTGGTATGGGGACAGGGGGGTCCTACGAGCTGTACTTC. Translating it yields CASGMGTGGSYELYF.

Of note for this clonotype: The CDR3 does not close with the conserved phenylalanine or tryptophan, likely indicating a read error. The CDR3 sequence is CASSPGLGNGQFI. CDR3 in DNA: TGTGCCAGCAGTCCCGGTTTAGGCAATGGGCAGTTCATC. The chain joins TRBV11-1 to TRBJ2-1; no definite D call. CDR1 SGHAT and CDR2 FQDESV come from the germline V gene (reference sequence). The CDR3 sequence is 13 residues long.

For this clonotype: A much larger clone sits a single nucleotide away, making a read error possible. V usage is TRBV5-1 and J usage is TRBJ2-3; 9 positions agree with TRBD2. The length of the CDR3 is 16 residues. CDR1 is SGHRS, CDR2 YFSETQ, per germline. CDR3 amino acids: CTSSFLAGINTDTQYF. CDR3 nucleotide sequence: TGCACCAGCAGCTTCCTAGCGGGAATTAACACAGATACGCAGTATTTT. The variable domain in full, with the rest retrieved from reference TRBV5-1 and TRBJ2-3, is KAGVTQTPRYLIKTRGQQVTLSCSPISGHRSVSWYQQTPGQGLQFLFEYFSETQRNKGNFPGRFSGRQFSNSRSEMNVSTLELGDSALYLCTSSFLAGINTDTQYFGPGTRLTVL.

This clonotype was seen many times. Lacking the conserved final phenylalanine or tryptophan, this CDR3 likely reflects a read error. The chain uses TRBV30 and TRBJ1-1; the D is unclear. V lost 5 bases and J 4 bases, leaving 11 bases between the germline ends. The germline V gene encodes CDR1 GTSNPN and CDR2 SVGIG (reference sequence). The CDR3 runs to 12 residues. In DNA form, the CDR3 reads TGTGCCTGGGACCGGGAAGGCACTGAAGCTTTCCTT. As protein: CAWDREGTEAFL.

In the case of this clonotype: Since the CDR3 does not end with the conserved phenylalanine or tryptophan, this likely comes from a read error. The chain uses TRBV7-9 and TRBJ2-2; D ambiguous. Trimming took off 5 bases at V and 7 bases at J, with 20 bases between the two ends. The CDR3 covers 16 residues. CDR1 is SEHNR, CDR2 FQNEAQ, per germline (reference sequence). CDR3 in DNA: TGTGCCAGCAGCCTAGAGACTTGCGGAGCCGACGGGGAGCTGTTTTCT. Amino acid sequence: CASSLETCGADGELFS.

With regard to this clonotype: An end of the junction does not agree with germline; a read error may underlie this. The rearrangement joins TRBV6-5 to TRBJ1-4; D unresolved. CDR3 length equals 14 residues. Germline V gene data show CDR1 as MNHEY and CDR2 as SVGAGI. The CDR3 bases are TGTGCCAGCAGAATGATTGCAACTAATGAAAAACTGTCTTTT. Translating it yields CASRMIATNEKLSF.

Only one count was recorded for this clonotype. This chain connects TRBV4-3 to TRBJ2-5; D might be TRBD2 (5 bases). The germline V gene encodes CDR1 LGHNA and CDR2 YSLEER. The CDR3 consists of 17 residues. Between the trimmed V and J ends, which lost 2 bases and 5 bases, there was a span of 21 bases. The CDR3 DNA reads TGCGCCAGCAGCCAACCGGCTAGCAGGAGGACTGGTGAGACCCAGTACTTC. Translated: CASSQPASRRTGETQYF.

Note on this clonotype: A much larger clone is a single base away; this may be a read error. Likely a read error: the CDR3 ends without its conserved phenylalanine or tryptophan. The chain is built from TRBV6-2 or TRBV6-3 and TRBJ2-1; D unresolved. The CDR3 contains 15 residues. Per the germline V gene, CDR1 is MNHEY and CDR2 is SVGEGT. Trimming shortened V by 2 bases and J by 3 bases, and 11 bases separated the two germline ends. In nucleotides, the CDR3 is TGTGCCAGCAGTTACAGGAGTGTGTTCTACAATGAGCAGTTCCTC. It yields the protein CASSYRSVFYNEQFL.

About this clonotype itself: One junction end disagrees with the germline gene, perhaps due to a read error. The chain combines TRBV12-5 with TRBJ2-7; a weak D match, TRBD2 (5 bases). The CDR3 is 13 amino acids. The germline V gene encodes CDR1 LGHNT and CDR2 FRNRAP. CDR3 loop: CVSEGSGSYEQYF. Here the CDR3 DNA reads TGCGTCAGTGAGGGAAGCGGTTCCTACGAGCAGTACTTC.

The chain links TRBV6-6 to TRBJ1-1; D not resolved. CDR3 length: 13 amino acids. V was pared by 6 bases and J by 5 bases, with 13 bases between. Germline V gene sequence: CDR1 MNHNY, CDR2 SVGAGI (reference sequence). The CDR3 nucleotides are TGTGCCAGCAGCATAGGGCGGACTACTGAAGCTTTCTTT. It codes for CASSIGRTTEAFF.

A note on this clonotype: With a much larger clone just one base away, this may be a read error. The V gene is TRBV29-1, the J gene TRBJ2-5; D gene unclear. The CDR3 runs 15 residues. V lost 2 bases and J lost 5, with 18 bases in between. Germline CDR1 and CDR2: SQVTM and ANQGSEA. The CDR3 protein is CSVESANYQEETQYF. The CDR3 bases are TGCAGCGTTGAATCGGCCAATTACCAGGAGGAGACCCAGTACTTC.

On this clonotype itself: Since the CDR3 does not end with the conserved phenylalanine or tryptophan, this likely comes from a read error. V gene TRBV7-9 combines with J gene TRBJ2-7; TRBD1 matches 8 bases. The CDR3 consists of 18 residues. Losses at the gene ends were 2 bases for V and 2 bases for J; bases not matched to a gene: 14. Germline V gene sequence: CDR1 SEHNR, CDR2 FQNEAQ (reference sequence). CDR3 nucleotide sequence: TGTGCCAGCAGCTTATATGGTCGACAGGACAGGGAAACCTACGAGCAGTACCTC. Protein product: CASSLYGRQDRETYEQYL.

With respect to this clonotype: This CDR3 is missing its conserved last phenylalanine or tryptophan, likely due to a read error. The DNA is omitted, as the CDR3 cannot be located on it reliably, and the CDR3 follows TCRdb's listing. The chain joins TRBV12-3 or TRBV12-4 to TRBJ2-5; TRBD1 reflects the table's D call only, with no check against the DNA. The CDR3 contains 14 residues when both ends are counted. The CDR3 loop reads CASSRQETQETKYL.

This chain links TRBV11-2 with TRBJ2-5; 8 positions agree with TRBD2. Germline V lookup: CDR1 SGHAT, CDR2 FQNNGV. This CDR3 has 16 residues. Here the CDR3 DNA reads TGTAAAAGTAGCCAAACTCCTGGCGGGGGGAAAGAGACCCAGTACTTC. Translated: CKSSQTPGGGKETQYF.

As to this clonotype: Germline and junction disagree at one end, which may indicate a read error. The V gene is TRBV4-1, the J gene TRBJ2-3; tentatively, D is TRBD2 (5 bases). Germline V CDR1 and CDR2: MGHRA, YSYEKL. The CDR3 contains 15 residues. CDR3 bases: TGCGCCAGCAGCCAAGTCGCGGGCGCCACAGATACGAAGTATTTT. It translates to CASSQVAGATDTKYF.

This clonotype was seen once. The junction and the germline gene differ at one end; a read error may be behind it. In DNA, the CDR3 is TGTGCCAGTCTTCCTCCAACAGGACAGGGTAATCAGTCCCAGCATTTT. Translating gives CASLPPTGQGNQSQHF. This chain links TRBV28 with TRBJ1-5; 8 bases align to TRBD1. The length of the CDR3 is 16 residues. Germline V lookup: CDR1 MDHEN, CDR2 SYDVKM.

In its sample, this clonotype was seen a few times. Lacking the conserved final phenylalanine or tryptophan, this CDR3 likely reflects a read error. The DNA is left out, because the CDR3 cannot be placed on it with certainty; the CDR3 is given as TCRdb lists it. The chain links TRBV28 to TRBJ1-2. Per germline, CDR1 MDHEN and CDR2 SYDVKM. The CDR3 has 13 amino acids, counting both end residues. CDR3 residues: CASSLMVSYGYTL.

The rearrangement joins TRBV28 to TRBJ1-1, with D unresolved. The CDR3 contains 14 residues. Germline V lookup: CDR1 MDHEN, CDR2 SYDVKM. Trimming stripped 10 bases from V and 4 bases from J, with 19 bases between. The CDR3, as DNA: TGTGCCATCATTTTAGTCTCCCGTCCCACTGAAGCTTTCTTT. This sequence encodes CAIILVSRPTEAFF.

In regard to this clonotype: A much larger clone differs from this one at a single base, so this may be a read error. The J gene is TRBJ1-5, the V gene TRBV30, with D perhaps TRBD1 (5 bases). Germline V CDR1 and CDR2: GTSNPN, SVGIG (reference sequence). The CDR3 is 13 residues long. The V and J ends lost 3 bases and 9 bases respectively, with 15 bases between them. The CDR3 is CAWRRGGGRPQHF. As DNA, the CDR3 is TGTGCCTGGAGAAGAGGCGGGGGAAGGCCCCAGCATTTT.

The chain is built from TRBV11-2 and TRBJ2-3, with 10 positions matching TRBD2. The germline V gene encodes CDR1 SGHAT and CDR2 FQNNGV. V lost 10 bases, J lost 4 bases, and 17 bases stayed unmatched. The CDR3 is 17 residues long. As DNA, the CDR3 is TGTGCCACCACTTACCAGGTTTCTAGCGGGAGCTCAGATACGCAGTATTTT. Its translation is CATTYQVSSGSSDTQYF.

The gene calls are TRBV29-1 and TRBJ1-2, with TRBD1 matching 7 bases. Germline assignment: CDR1 SQVTM and CDR2 ANQGSEA. This CDR3 has 15 residues. With 6 bases clipped from V and 7 bases from J, the junction kept 17 bases outside the gene matches. The CDR3 sequence: CSVTPRLQGTFGYTF. In nucleotides, the CDR3 is TGCAGCGTGACCCCCCGCCTACAGGGGACTTTTGGCTACACCTTC.